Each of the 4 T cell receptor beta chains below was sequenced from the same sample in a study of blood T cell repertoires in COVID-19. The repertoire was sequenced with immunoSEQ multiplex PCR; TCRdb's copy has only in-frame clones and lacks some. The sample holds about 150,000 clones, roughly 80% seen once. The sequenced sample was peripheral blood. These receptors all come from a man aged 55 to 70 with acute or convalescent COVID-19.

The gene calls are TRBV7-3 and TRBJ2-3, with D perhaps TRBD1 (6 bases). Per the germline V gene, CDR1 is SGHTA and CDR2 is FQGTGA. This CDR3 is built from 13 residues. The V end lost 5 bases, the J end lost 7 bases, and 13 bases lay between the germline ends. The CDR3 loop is CASSDRRGNTQYF. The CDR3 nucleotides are TGTGCCAGCAGCGATAGAAGGGGGAATACGCAGTATTTT.

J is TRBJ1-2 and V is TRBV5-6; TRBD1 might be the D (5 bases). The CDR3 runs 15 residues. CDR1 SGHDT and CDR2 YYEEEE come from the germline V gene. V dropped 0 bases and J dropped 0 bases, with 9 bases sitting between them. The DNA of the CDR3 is TGTGCCAGCAGCTTGGGACAGACAGCTAACTATGGCTACACCTTC. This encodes CASSLGQTANYGYTF.

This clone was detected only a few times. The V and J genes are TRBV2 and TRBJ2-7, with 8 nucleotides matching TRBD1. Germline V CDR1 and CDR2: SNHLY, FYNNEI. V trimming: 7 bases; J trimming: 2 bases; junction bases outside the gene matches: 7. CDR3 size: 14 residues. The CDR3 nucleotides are TGTGCCAGCATTGAGACAGGGGTTGCCTACGAGCAGTACTTC. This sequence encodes CASIETGVAYEQYF.

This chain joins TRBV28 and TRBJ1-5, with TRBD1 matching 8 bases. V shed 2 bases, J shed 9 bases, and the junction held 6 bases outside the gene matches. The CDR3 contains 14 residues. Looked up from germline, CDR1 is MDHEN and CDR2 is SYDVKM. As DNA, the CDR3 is TGTGCCAGCAGTTTAAGACAGGGGTTTGGGCCCCAGCATTTT. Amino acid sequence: CASSLRQGFGPQHF.